The rows below give T cell receptor beta chains drawn from one sample of a study of blood T cells in healthy people across ages. One entry per CDR3 protein results from TCRdb running MiXCR on the 5' RACE reads. The data show over 950,000 distinct CDR3 sequences, around two fifths seen once. The source material was blood. Receptor source: a man younger than 35 in good health. The CDR3 runs from the conserved cysteine through the conserved F or W. D genes are given only for firm matches. A row's size may be missing; if present it is once, few, many or a size class.

d_gene: .; v_gene: TRBV27; j_gene: TRBJ2-7; abundance: few; CDR3nt: TGTGCCAGCAGTTTTCAGGGAAGGGGCTACGAGCAGTACTTC; CDR3aa: CASSFQGRGYEQYF
d_gene: .; v_gene: TRBV27; j_gene: TRBJ2-7; abundance: .; CDR3nt: TGTGCCGGCAGTTTATATGGGGGGCCTTACGAGCAGTACTTC; CDR3aa: CAGSLYGGPYEQYF
d_gene: TRBD1; v_gene: TRBV10-3; j_gene: TRBJ1-6; abundance: .; CDR3nt: TGTGCCATCAGTGGGTCGACAGGGGGGAATTCACCCCTCCACTTT; CDR3aa: CAISGSTGGNSPLHF
d_gene: .; v_gene: TRBV2; j_gene: TRBJ2-4; abundance: .; CDR3nt: TGTGCCAGCGGTGGGGCCATTCAGTACTTC; CDR3aa: CASGGAIQYF
d_gene: .; v_gene: TRBV21-1; j_gene: TRBJ2-1; abundance: few; CDR3nt: TGTGCCAGCACCGCCGACAGGGAATTGTGCAATGAGCAGTTCTTC; CDR3aa: CASTADRELCNEQFF
d_gene: .; v_gene: TRBV7-2; j_gene: TRBJ1-2; abundance: few; CDR3nt: TGTGCCAGCAGCCCCCGAGGGCGGAATAACTATGGCTACACCTTC; CDR3aa: CASSPRGRNNYGYTF
d_gene: .; v_gene: TRBV7-2; j_gene: TRBJ1-6; abundance: many; CDR3nt: TGTGCCAGCAGCTCCCGGCAGGGTACGAATTCACCCCTCCACTTT; CDR3aa: CASSSRQGTNSPLHF
d_gene: .; v_gene: TRBV7-2; j_gene: TRBJ2-3; abundance: few; CDR3nt: TGTGCCAGCAGCTTGGGGAGTCCCGACAGAATGCCAGATACGCAGTATTTT; CDR3aa: CASSLGSPDRMPDTQYF
d_gene: .; v_gene: TRBV7-2; j_gene: TRBJ1-5; abundance: .; CDR3nt: TGTGTCAGCAGCTCATCCAATGGCAACAATCAGCCCCAGCATTTT; CDR3aa: CVSSSSNGNNQPQHF
d_gene: TRBD2; v_gene: TRBV9; j_gene: TRBJ2-5; abundance: .; CDR3nt: TGTGCCAGCAGCGGCGGTAGCGGGGGGACCCAGTACTTC; CDR3aa: CASSGGSGGTQYF
d_gene: .; v_gene: TRBV20-1; j_gene: TRBJ1-2; abundance: few; CDR3nt: TGCAGTGCTAGAGATCGGGGCCGCGGGGTTGTAGACTATGGCTACACCTTC; CDR3aa: CSARDRGRGVVDYGYTF
d_gene: .; v_gene: TRBV7-2; j_gene: TRBJ1-2; abundance: .; CDR3nt: TGTGCCAGCAGCTTAAGCCCGGAATACTATGGCTACACCTTC; CDR3aa: CASSLSPEYYGYTF
d_gene: .; v_gene: TRBV6-2/TRBV6-3; j_gene: TRBJ1-1; abundance: .; CDR3nt: TGTGCCAGCTGTACAGGGCCAAACACTGAAGCTTTCTTT; CDR3aa: CASCTGPNTEAFF
d_gene: TRBD1; v_gene: TRBV27; j_gene: TRBJ1-5; abundance: .; CDR3nt: TGTGCCAGCAGTCCGCGGACAGGGTCTTACAATCAGCCCCAGCATTTT; CDR3aa: CASSPRTGSYNQPQHF
d_gene: .; v_gene: TRBV27; j_gene: TRBJ2-3; abundance: .; CDR3nt: TGTGCCAGCAACCCGAGACAGTTTACAGATACGCAGTATTTT; CDR3aa: CASNPRQFTDTQYF
d_gene: .; v_gene: TRBV6-5; j_gene: TRBJ2-7; abundance: .; CDR3nt: TGTGCCAGCAGTAACCCCTGCGAGCAGTACTTC; CDR3aa: CASSNPCEQYF
d_gene: .; v_gene: TRBV5-1; j_gene: TRBJ2-5; abundance: .; CDR3nt: TGCGCCAGCAGCTTGTTAGGGTCTCGGAGCGGGTACCAAGAGACCCAGTACTTC; CDR3aa: CASSLLGSRSGYQETQYF
d_gene: .; v_gene: TRBV7-2; j_gene: TRBJ2-1; abundance: .; CDR3nt: TGTGCCAGCAGCTTCGATTTTAGCTCCTACAATGAGCAGTTCTTC; CDR3aa: CASSFDFSSYNEQFF
d_gene: .; v_gene: TRBV28; j_gene: TRBJ2-3; abundance: .; CDR3nt: TGTGCCAGCAGTTATCCCTCAGATGCGCAGTATTTT; CDR3aa: CASSYPSDAQYF
d_gene: TRBD1; v_gene: TRBV7-2; j_gene: TRBJ1-5; abundance: .; CDR3nt: TGTGCCAGCAGCCCACAAGGGACAGGTTATCAGCCCCAGCATTTT; CDR3aa: CASSPQGTGYQPQHF
d_gene: TRBD1; v_gene: TRBV4-1; j_gene: TRBJ1-4; abundance: .; CDR3nt: TGCGCCTGCAGCCAAACAGGGGGGTCCCTCGAAAAACTGTTTTTT; CDR3aa: CACSQTGGSLEKLFF
d_gene: .; v_gene: TRBV14; j_gene: TRBJ2-1; abundance: .; CDR3nt: TGTGCCAGCAGCCAAATAAGTCAGGGCGGCACACGATTAACCTCCTACAATGAGCAGTTCTTC; CDR3aa: CASSQISQGGTRLTSYNEQFF
d_gene: .; v_gene: TRBV20-1; j_gene: TRBJ1-3; abundance: .; CDR3nt: TGCAGTGCTATGGACATTCGAACCTCGGACACCATATATTTT; CDR3aa: CSAMDIRTSDTIYF
d_gene: .; v_gene: TRBV7-3; j_gene: TRBJ2-1; abundance: .; CDR3nt: TGTGCCAGCAGCTTATCTGGCAGGGAAAATGAGCAGTTCTTC; CDR3aa: CASSLSGRENEQFF
d_gene: TRBD1; v_gene: TRBV7-2; j_gene: TRBJ1-4; abundance: .; CDR3nt: TGTGCCAGCAGCTCCCGGACAGGGACGGATGAAAAACTGTTTTTT; CDR3aa: CASSSRTGTDEKLFF
d_gene: TRBD1; v_gene: TRBV12-3/TRBV12-4; j_gene: TRBJ1-2; abundance: once; CDR3nt: TGTGCCAGCAGTGAATTCCGGACAGGGAGTAACTATGGCTACACCTTC; CDR3aa: CASSEFRTGSNYGYTF
d_gene: .; v_gene: TRBV12-3/TRBV12-4; j_gene: TRBJ2-4; abundance: .; CDR3nt: TGTGCCATCAGTGAGTTGCTTACTCACCCCAAAAACATTCAGTACTTC; CDR3aa: CAISELLTHPKNIQYF
d_gene: TRBD2; v_gene: TRBV14; j_gene: TRBJ2-3; abundance: .; CDR3nt: TGTGCCAGCACCAGACTAGCGGGGGCTCCAGATGCGCAGTATTTT; CDR3aa: CASTRLAGAPDAQYF
d_gene: .; v_gene: TRBV3-1; j_gene: TRBJ2-5; abundance: .; CDR3nt: TGTGCCAGCAGCCCTCTACTAGCAGAGACCCAGTACTTC; CDR3aa: CASSPLLAETQYF
d_gene: .; v_gene: TRBV4-3; j_gene: TRBJ1-2; abundance: .; CDR3nt: TGCGCCAGCAGCCAAGATTCAAAGCGGGTTAACTATGGCTACACCTTC; CDR3aa: CASSQDSKRVNYGYTF
d_gene: .; v_gene: TRBV6-5; j_gene: TRBJ1-4; abundance: .; CDR3nt: TGTGCCAGCAGTTACTCGAGACGTGCTTCCCTTAATGAAAAACTGTTTTTT; CDR3aa: CASSYSRRASLNEKLFF
d_gene: TRBD2; v_gene: TRBV5-1; j_gene: TRBJ2-7; abundance: .; CDR3nt: TGCGCCAGCAGCCCGAAACCCGGGACTAGCGGGGTGGATGAGCAGTACTTC; CDR3aa: CASSPKPGTSGVDEQYF
d_gene: .; v_gene: TRBV6-5; j_gene: TRBJ1-6; abundance: few; CDR3nt: TGTGCCAGCAGTTACACCCAGGCGGAAAATTCACCCCTCCACTTT; CDR3aa: CASSYTQAENSPLHF
d_gene: .; v_gene: TRBV29-1; j_gene: TRBJ2-2; abundance: .; CDR3nt: TGCAGCGTTGAACCAAACACCGGGGAGCTGTTTTTT; CDR3aa: CSVEPNTGELFF
d_gene: .; v_gene: TRBV19; j_gene: TRBJ2-1; abundance: .; CDR3nt: TGTGCCAGTAGTATAGTGGGGGGGCCTGAGCAGTTCTTC; CDR3aa: CASSIVGGPEQFF
d_gene: .; v_gene: TRBV3-1; j_gene: TRBJ2-7; abundance: .; CDR3nt: TGTGCCAGCAGCCAAGGGGCGTACATCACCTACGAGCAGTACTTC; CDR3aa: CASSQGAYITYEQYF
d_gene: TRBD2; v_gene: TRBV11-2; j_gene: TRBJ2-3; abundance: .; CDR3nt: TGTGCCAGCAGCTTGGGCTGGAGCGGGGGGGAAACAGATACGCAGTATTTT; CDR3aa: CASSLGWSGGETDTQYF
d_gene: .; v_gene: TRBV12-3/TRBV12-4; j_gene: TRBJ1-1; abundance: .; CDR3nt: TGTGCCAGCAGTTTCATGGTCACTGAAGCTTTCTTT; CDR3aa: CASSFMVTEAFF
d_gene: .; v_gene: TRBV5-6; j_gene: TRBJ1-2; abundance: .; CDR3nt: TGTGCCAGCAGCTTGGCGTCGGGCACCTCTAACTATGGCTACACCTTC; CDR3aa: CASSLASGTSNYGYTF
d_gene: .; v_gene: TRBV5-6; j_gene: TRBJ2-1; abundance: .; CDR3nt: TGTGCCAGCAGCTCAGACTCAGGCTCCTACAATGAGCAGTTCTTC; CDR3aa: CASSSDSGSYNEQFF
d_gene: TRBD1; v_gene: TRBV20-1; j_gene: TRBJ2-7; abundance: .; CDR3nt: TGCAGTTCTAATCCCCGGGACAGGGTCTCCTACGAGCAGTACTTC; CDR3aa: CSSNPRDRVSYEQYF